This paragraph covers one T cell receptor beta chain sequence. Its antigen remains unknown. The authors made TCR beta libraries by quantitative 5'-RACE with molecular barcodes. TCRdb re-called the 5' RACE reads through MiXCR, storing one row per CDR3 protein. Seen here are hundreds of thousands of distinct CDR3 sequences, about 17% observed once, and the top ten hold 40% to 50%. Germline CDR1 and CDR2: SQVTM and ANQGSEA. The CDR3 totals 16 residues. The J segment lost 4 bases and the V segment lost 0 bases, leaving 5 bases of the junction unmatched. The data belong to a study of CD8 T cells in ankylosing spondylitis. Study-level points and caveats: Clones linked to disease, bearing a CD8+ phenotype, were relatively rare in peripheral blood. Among TCR beta sequences, a motif of roughly 8 highly homologous variants appeared characteristic of ankylosing spondylitis blood. Disease-linked clones were reportedly significantly enriched in matched ankylosing spondylitis synovial fluid. Reactive arthritis synovial fluid and blood previously showed some of these motif variants.

The source material was blood, either unsorted or a sorted T cell fraction (not recorded which). The TCR was taken from a male donor with ankylosing spondylitis. J is TRBJ2-1 and V is TRBV29-1, with 11 bases fitting TRBD2. In nucleotides, the CDR3 is TGCAGCGTTGAAGATTTCGGGACTAGCGGATACAATGAGCAGTTCTTC. It yields the protein CSVEDFGTSGYNEQFF.